Below are 14 T cell receptor beta chains sequenced from a single sample in a study of a mutant IDH1 vaccine in newly diagnosed glioma. Time point indicated: week 5, during vaccination. Mutant IDH1 20-mer peptide, at 300 ug, made up each vaccine dose, with topical imiquimod. Data came from immunoSEQ multiplex PCR; TCRdb stores just in-frame clones and leaves some out. The data contain around 36,000 clones, roughly nine tenths of them singletons. No antigens are known for them. The input for sequencing was PBMCs, taken from a glioma patient whose treatment included an IDH1 peptide vaccine. The receptors were gathered from a man aged 45-65 years with glioma.

In this sample, this clone turned up once. The chain has TRBV9 and TRBJ1-3; D might be TRBD1 (5 bases). With 3 bases removed from V and 8 bases from J, the gap between germline ends came to 12 bases. Looked up from germline, CDR1 is SGDLS and CDR2 is YYNGEE. CDR3 size: 13 residues. The CDR3 sequence is CASSARDPYTIYF. The CDR3 DNA reads as TGTGCCAGCAGCGCCCGGGACCCTTACACCATATATTTT.

This clone appeared a single time. The J gene is TRBJ2-7, the V gene TRBV10-3; weak D call: TRBD2 (5 bases). This CDR3 has 17 amino acids. Between the trimmed V and J ends, which lost 0 bases and 3 bases, there was a span of 18 bases. Looked up from germline, CDR1 is ENHRY and CDR2 is SYGVKD. CDR3 sequence reads: CAISESGSREPLYEQYF. DNA of the CDR3: TGTGCCATCAGTGAGTCGGGGTCGAGGGAGCCCCTCTACGAGCAGTACTTC.

This chain uses TRBV4-2 with TRBJ2-3; no reliable D call. Trimming shortened V by 0 bases and J by 8 bases, and 9 bases separated the two germline ends. The CDR3 is made up of 13 amino acids. CDR1 and CDR2 (germline): LGHNA, YNFKEQ. Here the CDR3 reads CASSQEGARTQYF. The CDR3 bases are TGTGCCAGCAGCCAAGAAGGTGCGCGTACGCAGTATTTT.

This chain joins TRBV5-6 and TRBJ1-5; weak D call: TRBD1 (5 bases). Trimming shortened V by 1 base and J by 2 bases, and 13 bases separated the two germline ends. CDR1 and CDR2 (germline): SGHDT, YYEEEE. The CDR3 is 16 residues long. This chain's CDR3 is CASSLNSGAGNQPQHF. In DNA, the CDR3 is TGTGCCAGCAGCTTGAACTCTGGGGCAGGCAATCAGCCCCAGCATTTT. Drawing the rest from reference TRBV5-6 and TRBJ1-5, the complete variable domain is DAGVTQSPTHLIKTRGQQVTLRCSPKSGHDTVSWYQQALGQGPQFIFQYYEEEERQRGNFPDRFSGHQFPNYSSELNVNALLLGDSALYLCASSLNSGAGNQPQHFGDGTRLSIL.

This CDR3 reads CASSGAWSLGNQPQHF. The CDR3, as DNA: TGCGCCAGCAGCGGCGCATGGTCGCTTGGCAATCAGCCCCAGCATTTT. V usage is TRBV5-1 and J usage is TRBJ1-5; no clear D. Germline V gene sequence: CDR1 SGHRS, CDR2 YFSETQ. The germline V and J ends were trimmed by 4 bases and 2 bases, with 16 bases remaining between them. This CDR3 has 16 residues.

This chain joins TRBV4-3 and TRBJ1-1; D may be TRBD1 (6 bases). The CDR3 is made up of 15 amino acids. Germline loops: CDR1 LGHNA, CDR2 YSLEER. The V end lost 4 bases, the J end lost 2 bases, and 14 bases lay between the germline ends. For the CDR3, the DNA is TGCGCCAGCAGCCCACAGAGGGACACCAACACTGAAGCTTTCTTT. Translated: CASSPQRDTNTEAFF.

This clone was detected once. The rearrangement links TRBV7-9 to TRBJ2-5; 10 nucleotides line up with TRBD1. CDR3 length: 15 residues. Trimming took 3 bases from V and 4 from J; bases not matched to a gene: 5. CDR1 SEHNR and CDR2 FQNEAQ come from the germline V gene (reference sequence). DNA of the CDR3: TGTGCCAGCAGCTTGACGGGACAGGGGACAGAGACCCAGTACTTC. Its protein is CASSLTGQGTETQYF.

The CDR3 is CASSLRGSYNEQFF. The CDR3 DNA reads TGCGCCAGCAGCTTAAGGGGCTCCTACAATGAGCAGTTCTTC. The chain is built from TRBV5-1 and TRBJ2-1, with D possibly TRBD1 on 5 matching bases. The V gene lost 2 bases and the J gene lost 0 bases, with 6 bases spanning the gap. This CDR3 comprises 14 residues. Germline V gives CDR1 SGHRS, CDR2 YFSETQ.

J is TRBJ2-2 and V is TRBV5-5; 10 positions match TRBD1. Germline assignment: CDR1 SGHKS and CDR2 YYEKEE (reference sequence). CDR3 length equals 15 residues. The V gene end was trimmed by 3 bases and the J gene end by 7 bases; junction bases not matched to a gene: 6. CDR3 nucleotides: TGTGCCAGCAGCTCGACAGGGGGCTATGGCGGGGAGCTGTTTTTT. It encodes CASSSTGGYGGELFF.

The V and J genes are TRBV4-3 and TRBJ2-2, with D possibly TRBD1 on 5 matching bases. V was cut by 1 base and J by 7 bases, with 16 bases left in between. The CDR3 covers 16 residues. Germline assignment: CDR1 LGHNA and CDR2 YSLEER. The CDR3 nucleotides are TGCGCCAGCAGCCAAGTAGGCAGGGATGTGAGCGGGGAGCTGTTTTTT. This sequence encodes CASSQVGRDVSGELFF.

The V gene is TRBV7-2, the J gene TRBJ2-2; 8 positions match TRBD1. Germline trimming cut 0 bases from V and 5 bases from J; bases unmatched to any gene: 5. The CDR3 sequence is 16 residues long. CDR1 SGHTA and CDR2 FQGNSA come from the germline V gene. Written as DNA, the CDR3 is TGTGCCAGCAGCTTAGCGGCAGGGGGCCATACCGGGGAGCTGTTTTTT. Translating gives CASSLAAGGHTGELFF.

The rearrangement joins TRBV29-1 to TRBJ1-2; D not resolved. Between the trimmed V and J ends, which lost 3 bases and 4 bases, there was a span of 15 bases. Per germline, CDR1 SQVTM and CDR2 ANQGSEA. There are 14 residues in the CDR3. The CDR3 DNA is TGCAGCGTTGATAAGTCGGACGATGGCTATGGCTACACCTTC. The encoded protein is CSVDKSDDGYGYTF.

V and J are TRBV18 and TRBJ2-5; D is undetermined. Trimming pared 0 bases from V and 5 bases from J, leaving 10 bases between. Germline V gene lookup returns CDR1 KGHSH and CDR2 LQKENI. CDR3 length equals 14 residues. This CDR3 reads CASSPPNGVETQYF. In DNA form, the CDR3 reads TGTGCCAGCTCACCACCGAATGGGGTGGAGACCCAGTACTTC.

The genes are TRBV6-6 and TRBJ2-1, with D possibly being TRBD1 (5 bases). This CDR3 has 15 amino acids. Trimming shortened V by 2 bases and J by 3 bases, and 11 bases separated the two germline ends. Per the germline V gene, CDR1 is MNHNY and CDR2 is SVGAGI (reference sequence). CDR3 region: CASSYVTGFYNEQFF. The CDR3 nucleotides read TGTGCCAGCAGTTACGTTACAGGATTCTACAATGAGCAGTTCTTC.